This T cell receptor beta chain was captured by sequencing in a study of blood T cells in healthy people across ages. CDR3 size: 18 residues. CDR1 DFQATT and CDR2 SNEGSKA come from the germline V gene (reference sequence). The J segment lost 2 bases and the V segment lost 0 bases, leaving 10 bases of the junction unmatched. A J-beta primer mix and a sample-barcoded 5' primer were used in a second PCR of about 6 to 12 cycles. One entry per CDR3 protein, called by TCRdb with MiXCR from the 5' RACE reads. The data hold 800,000 or so distinct CDR3 sequences, with around a quarter observed a single time. These data also featured in a second study, about T cells of mothers and their children.

The sequence derives from a boy between 5 and 17 years old in good health. The V gene is TRBV20-1, the J gene TRBJ2-5, with 12 bases identical to TRBD2. Sequenced input: blood. CDR3 region: CSARDLGTSGPQQETQYF. CDR3 DNA sequence: TGCAGTGCTAGAGATCTGGGGACTAGCGGGCCACAGCAAGAGACCCAGTACTTC.